A single sample gave rise to the 13 T cell receptor beta chains below, sequenced in a study of blood T cell repertoires in COVID-19. Using immunoSEQ multiplex PCR, the repertoire was profiled, and TCRdb retains in-frame clones only, with some absent. This table has approximately 260,000 clones, 89% appearing once. Sequencing used peripheral blood. All receptors derive from a man in his fifties or sixties with acute or convalescent COVID-19.

This clone was seen only once. This rearrangement joins TRBV9 to TRBJ1-1; D is perhaps TRBD1 (5 bases). The CDR3 runs 11 residues. CDR1 and CDR2 from the germline V gene are SGDLS and YYNGEE. V gave up 4 bases and J gave up 7 bases, with 8 bases separating them. The CDR3, as DNA: TGTGCCAGCAGCACGGGACTTGAAGCTTTCTTT. Its protein is CASSTGLEAFF. The full variable domain, its missing parts supplied by reference TRBV9 and TRBJ1-1, is DSGVTQTPKHLITATGQRVTLRCSPRSGDLSVYWYQQSLDQGLQFLIQYYNGEERAKGNILERFSAQQFPDLHSELNLSSLELGDSALYFCASSTGLEAFFGQGTRLTVV.

CDR3 in amino acids: CSVPRGPRAFF. The CDR3 DNA reads as TGCAGTGTCCCGCGCGGCCCCCGAGCTTTCTTT. The chain carries TRBV20-1 and TRBJ1-1; D uncertain. The CDR3 covers 11 residues. Germline V CDR1 and CDR2: DFQATT, SNEGSKA (reference sequence). Trimming took off 7 bases at V and 10 bases at J, with 16 bases between the two ends.

The V and J genes are TRBV5-1 and TRBJ2-1, with D maybe TRBD1 (7 bases). The V end was cut by 5 bases, the J end by 8 bases, with 20 bases between. The V gene's germline CDR1 is SGHRS and CDR2 YFSETQ. The CDR3 is 15 residues long. The CDR3 DNA follows: TGCGCCAGCAGACTCTCGGGGCAGGGGGGCGATGAGCAGTTCTTC. This codes for CASRLSGQGGDEQFF.

The chain recombines TRBV12-3 or TRBV12-4 with TRBJ2-3, with D unclear. The CDR3 length is 13 residues. V was cut by 3 bases and J by 0 bases, with 4 bases left in between. DNA for the CDR3: TGTGCCAGCAGTTTGGCTAGCACAGATACGCAGTATTTT. Its protein is CASSLASTDTQYF.

The V and J genes are TRBV2 and TRBJ2-2, with 8 bases identical to TRBD1. Per the germline V gene, CDR1 is SNHLY and CDR2 is FYNNEI. V dropped 10 bases and J dropped 4; count of bases not matched to a gene: 8. The CDR3 covers 14 residues. DNA of the CDR3: TGTGCCACCTCGACAGGACAGGGCACCGGGGAGCTGTTTTTT. The encoded protein is CATSTGQGTGELFF.

Only one count was recorded for this clone. V and J are TRBV4-2 and TRBJ2-5; 8 bases map to TRBD1. The CDR3 contains 17 residues. Germline values: CDR1 LGHNA, CDR2 YNFKEQ. V lost 0 bases to trimming and J lost 5 bases; unmatched junction nucleotides: 11. CDR3 coding DNA: TGTGCCAGCAGCCAAGAGTTTTCAGGGGGCGCGGGGGAGACCCAGTACTTC. Amino acids: CASSQEFSGGAGETQYF.

V usage is TRBV21-1 and J usage is TRBJ2-7; TRBD2, as called in the table, went unchecked against the DNA. TRBV21-1 is a pseudogene. This CDR3 contains 14 residues. The CDR3: CASSKVVLIYEQYF. CDR3 in DNA: TGTGCCAGCAGCAAAGTAGTCCTTATCTACGAGCAGTACTTC.

The chain recombines TRBV10-3 with TRBJ2-2; 8 bases are shared with TRBD2. Trimming at V came to 2 bases and at J to 7 bases, leaving 9 bases not matched to a gene. The CDR3 is 16 amino acids. Germline V gene lookup returns CDR1 ENHRY and CDR2 SYGVKD. The CDR3 nucleotides read TGTGCCATCAGTGAGAATCAGCGGGGGAGAGTCGGGGAGCTGTTTTTT. Residues: CAISENQRGRVGELFF.

Details on this clone: Other nucleotide sequences in the sample specify the same CDR3. The chain combines TRBV7-8 with TRBJ2-7; 7 bases are a match to TRBD1. This CDR3 contains 14 residues. The germline V gene encodes CDR1 SGHVS and CDR2 FQNEAQ. The ends lost 5 bases at V and 3 bases at J; junction bases unmatched: 7. In DNA form, the CDR3 reads TGTGCCAGCAGCCCCCGGACAGGAGGCTACGAGCAGTACTTC. The encoded protein is CASSPRTGGYEQYF.

This chain joins TRBV6-5 and TRBJ2-5, with 8 bases lining up with TRBD1. CDR1 is MNHEY, CDR2 SVGAGI, per germline. The CDR3 covers 14 residues. Trimming cost V 5 bases and J 2 bases; bases outside gene matches: 4. DNA of the CDR3: TGTGCCAGCAGTCCGACAGGGGTGCAAGAGACCCAGTACTTC. It is translated as CASSPTGVQETQYF.

Points on this clone: At one boundary the junction diverges from the germline segment, which might be a read error. The gene calls are TRBV7-7 and TRBJ2-5; D is undetermined. The CDR3 has 11 amino acids. Germline loops: CDR1 SSHAT, CDR2 FNYEAQ (reference sequence). CDR3 DNA sequence: TGTGCTAGCAGCTCTCAAGAGACCCAGTACTTC. Translation: CASSSQETQYF.

This clone was picked up one time. The gene calls are TRBV18 and TRBJ1-4; 9 bases fit TRBD1. Germline V gives CDR1 KGHSH, CDR2 LQKENI. The CDR3 consists of 17 residues. J lost 8 bases, V lost 6 bases, and 16 bases had no gene match. CDR3 in DNA: TGTGCCAGCTCCCCAAGCCCGGGACAGGGCCCGGGGGAAAAACTGTTTTTT. This gives the protein CASSPSPGQGPGEKLFF.

About this clone: A single base separates this from a much larger clone, so it may be a read error. The chain uses TRBV2 and TRBJ2-7, with TRBD2 identical over 9 bases. The CDR3 sequence is 13 residues long. V was pared by 6 bases and J by 3 bases, with 3 bases of the junction left unmatched. Germline assignment: CDR1 SNHLY and CDR2 FYNNEI. The CDR3 coding sequence is TGTGCCAGCAGCCCACTAGCGGGCTACGAGCAGTACTTC. Amino acids: CASSPLAGYEQYF.